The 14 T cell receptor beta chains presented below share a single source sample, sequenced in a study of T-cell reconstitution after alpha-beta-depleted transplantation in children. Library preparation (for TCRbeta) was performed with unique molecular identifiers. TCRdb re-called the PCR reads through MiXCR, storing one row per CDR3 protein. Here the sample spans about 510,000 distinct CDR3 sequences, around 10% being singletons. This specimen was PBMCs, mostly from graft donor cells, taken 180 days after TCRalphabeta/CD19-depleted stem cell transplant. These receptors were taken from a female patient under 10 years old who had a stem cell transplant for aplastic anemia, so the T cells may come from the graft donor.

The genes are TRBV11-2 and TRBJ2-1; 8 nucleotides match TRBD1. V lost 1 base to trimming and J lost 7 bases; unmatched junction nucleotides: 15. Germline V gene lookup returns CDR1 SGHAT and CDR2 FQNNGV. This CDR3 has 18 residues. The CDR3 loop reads CASSLVRRSRGRLNEQFF. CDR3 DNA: TGTGCCAGCAGCTTAGTCCGTCGGAGCAGGGGGCGCCTGAATGAGCAGTTCTTC.

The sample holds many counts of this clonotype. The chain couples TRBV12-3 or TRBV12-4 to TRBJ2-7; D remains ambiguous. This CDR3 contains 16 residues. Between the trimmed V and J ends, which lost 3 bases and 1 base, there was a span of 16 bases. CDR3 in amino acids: CASSFFGPGPSYEQYV. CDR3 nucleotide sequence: TGTGCCAGCAGTTTCTTTGGGCCAGGCCCATCCTACGAGCAGTACGTC.

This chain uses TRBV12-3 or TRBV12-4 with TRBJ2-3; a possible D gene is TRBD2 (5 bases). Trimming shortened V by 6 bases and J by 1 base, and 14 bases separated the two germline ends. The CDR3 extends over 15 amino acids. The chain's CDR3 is CASRGLVVGTDTQYF. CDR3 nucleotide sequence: TGTGCCAGCAGAGGACTGGTCGTGGGCACAGATACGCAGTATTTT.

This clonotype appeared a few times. The CDR3, as DNA: TGTGCCAGCAGCGTAGAGGGACTAGCGAATGAGCAGTTCTTC. Translated: CASSVEGLANEQFF. V gene TRBV9 combines with J gene TRBJ2-1; 10 bases are shared with TRBD2. V shed 0 bases and J 7 bases; nucleotides not matched to a gene: 1. Germline V gene sequence: CDR1 SGDLS, CDR2 YYNGEE. The length of the CDR3 is 14 residues.

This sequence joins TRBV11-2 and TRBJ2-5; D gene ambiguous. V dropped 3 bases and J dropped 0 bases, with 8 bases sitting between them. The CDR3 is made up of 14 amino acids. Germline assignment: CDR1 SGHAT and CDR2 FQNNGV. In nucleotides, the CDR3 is TGTGCCAGCAGCTTCGTAGGGTACCAAGAGACCCAGTACTTC. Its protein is CASSFVGYQETQYF.

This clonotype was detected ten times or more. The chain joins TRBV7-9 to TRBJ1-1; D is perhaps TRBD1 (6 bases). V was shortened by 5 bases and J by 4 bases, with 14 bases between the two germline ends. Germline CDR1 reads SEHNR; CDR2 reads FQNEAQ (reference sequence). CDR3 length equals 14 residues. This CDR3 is CASSPQGRFTEAFF. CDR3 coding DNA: TGTGCCAGCAGCCCACAGGGTCGGTTCACTGAAGCTTTCTTT.

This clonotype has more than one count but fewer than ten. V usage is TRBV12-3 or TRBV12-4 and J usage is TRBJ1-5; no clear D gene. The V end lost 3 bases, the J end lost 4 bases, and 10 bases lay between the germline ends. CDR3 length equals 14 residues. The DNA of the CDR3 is TGTGCCAGCAGTTTGGAGACCTTTAATCAGCCCCAGCATTTT. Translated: CASSLETFNQPQHF.

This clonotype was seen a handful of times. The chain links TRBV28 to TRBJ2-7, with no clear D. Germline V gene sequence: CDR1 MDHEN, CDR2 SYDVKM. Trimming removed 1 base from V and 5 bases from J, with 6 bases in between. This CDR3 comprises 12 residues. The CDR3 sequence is CASSLSFDEQYF. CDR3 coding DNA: TGTGCCAGCAGTTTATCTTTTGACGAGCAGTACTTC.

CDR3 coding DNA: TGCGCCAGCAGCCAGGTCGGGACAGGGGGCTATGGCTACACCTTC. Its protein product is CASSQVGTGGYGYTF. The chain carries TRBV4-3 and TRBJ1-2, with TRBD1 matching over 11 bases. CDR1 LGHNA and CDR2 YSLEER come from the germline V gene. This CDR3 has 15 amino acids. V shed 3 bases and J 4 bases; nucleotides not matched to a gene: 4.

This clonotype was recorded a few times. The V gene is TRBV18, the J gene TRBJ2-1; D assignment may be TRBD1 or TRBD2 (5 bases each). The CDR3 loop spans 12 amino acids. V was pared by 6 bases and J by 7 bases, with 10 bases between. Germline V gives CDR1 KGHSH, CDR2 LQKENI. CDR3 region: CASSPGPNEQFF. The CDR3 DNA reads TGTGCCAGCTCCCCGGGGCCTAATGAGCAGTTCTTC.

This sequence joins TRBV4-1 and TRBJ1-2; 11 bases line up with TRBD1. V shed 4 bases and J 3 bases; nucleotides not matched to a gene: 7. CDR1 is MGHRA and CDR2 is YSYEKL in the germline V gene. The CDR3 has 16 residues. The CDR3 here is CASSRRRDRGDYGYTF. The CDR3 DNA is TGCGCCAGCAGCCGCCGCCGGGACAGGGGGGACTATGGCTACACCTTC.

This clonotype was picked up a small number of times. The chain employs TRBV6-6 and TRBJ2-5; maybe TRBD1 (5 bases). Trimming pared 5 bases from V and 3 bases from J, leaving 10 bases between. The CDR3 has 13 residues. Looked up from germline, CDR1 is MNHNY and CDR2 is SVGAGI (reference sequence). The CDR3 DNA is TGTGCCAGCAGTGCCCAGGGAAAAGAGACCCAGTACTTC. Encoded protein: CASSAQGKETQYF.

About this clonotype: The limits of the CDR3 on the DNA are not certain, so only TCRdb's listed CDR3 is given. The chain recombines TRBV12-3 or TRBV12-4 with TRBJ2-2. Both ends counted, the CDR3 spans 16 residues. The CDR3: CASSSAVPRAPGSCFF.

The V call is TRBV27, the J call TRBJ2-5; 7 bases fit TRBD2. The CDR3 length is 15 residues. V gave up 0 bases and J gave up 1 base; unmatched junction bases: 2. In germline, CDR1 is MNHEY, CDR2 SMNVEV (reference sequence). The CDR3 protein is CASSLSGTTQETQYF. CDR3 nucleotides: TGTGCCAGCAGTTTATCGGGGACTACCCAAGAGACCCAGTACTTC.